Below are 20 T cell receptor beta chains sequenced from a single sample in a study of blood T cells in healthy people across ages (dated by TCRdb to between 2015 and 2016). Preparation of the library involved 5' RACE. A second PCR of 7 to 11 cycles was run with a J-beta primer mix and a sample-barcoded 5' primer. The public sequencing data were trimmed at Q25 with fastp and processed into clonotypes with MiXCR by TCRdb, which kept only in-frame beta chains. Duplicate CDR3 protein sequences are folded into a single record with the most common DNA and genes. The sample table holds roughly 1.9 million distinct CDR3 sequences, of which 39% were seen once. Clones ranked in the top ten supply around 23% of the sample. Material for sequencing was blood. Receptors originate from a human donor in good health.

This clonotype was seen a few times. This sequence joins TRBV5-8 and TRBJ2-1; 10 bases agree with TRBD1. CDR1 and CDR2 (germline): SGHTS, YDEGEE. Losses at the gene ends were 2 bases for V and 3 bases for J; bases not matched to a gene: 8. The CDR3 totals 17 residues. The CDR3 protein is CASSFDLGQGLYNEQFF. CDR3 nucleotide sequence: TGTGCCAGCAGCTTCGATCTGGGACAGGGGCTCTACAATGAGCAGTTCTTC.

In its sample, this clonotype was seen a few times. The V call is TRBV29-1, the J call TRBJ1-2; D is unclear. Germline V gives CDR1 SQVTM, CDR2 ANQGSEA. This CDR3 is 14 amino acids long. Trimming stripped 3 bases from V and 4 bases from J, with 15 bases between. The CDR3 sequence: CSVEDSETAYGYTF. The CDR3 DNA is TGCAGCGTTGAGGATAGTGAAACAGCCTATGGCTACACCTTC. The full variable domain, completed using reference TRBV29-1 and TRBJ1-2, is SAVISQKPSRDICQRGTSLTIQCQVDSQVTMMFWYRQQPGQSLTLIATANQGSEATYESGFVIDKFPISRPNLTFSTLTVSNMSPEDSSIYLCSVEDSETAYGYTFGSGTRLTVV.

The CDR3 sequence: CASSLSRGQQFF. Here the CDR3 DNA reads TGTGCCAGCAGCTTAAGCAGAGGCCAGCAGTTCTTC. V and J are TRBV7-8 and TRBJ2-1; D remains ambiguous. The germline gives CDR1 SGHVS, CDR2 FQNEAQ. Trimming took off 2 bases at V and 11 bases at J, with 10 bases between the two ends. The CDR3 totals 12 residues.

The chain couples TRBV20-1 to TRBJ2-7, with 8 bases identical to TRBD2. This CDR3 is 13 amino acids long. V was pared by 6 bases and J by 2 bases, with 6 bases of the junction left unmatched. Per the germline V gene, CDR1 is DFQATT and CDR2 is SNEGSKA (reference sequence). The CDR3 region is CSAITGLAYEQYF. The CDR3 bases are TGCAGTGCCATAACGGGACTAGCCTACGAGCAGTACTTC.

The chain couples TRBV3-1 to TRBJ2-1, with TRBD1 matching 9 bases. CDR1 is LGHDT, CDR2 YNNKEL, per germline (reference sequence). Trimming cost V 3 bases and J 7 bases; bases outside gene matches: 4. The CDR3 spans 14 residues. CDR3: CASSHRGTGNEQFF. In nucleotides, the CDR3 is TGTGCCAGCAGCCATAGAGGGACAGGGAATGAGCAGTTCTTC.

This chain's CDR3 is CATSRGYVHEQYF. In nucleotides, the CDR3 is TGTGCCACCAGCAGAGGTTACGTCCACGAGCAGTACTTC. This chain joins TRBV15 and TRBJ2-7; no clear D. The CDR3 length is 13 residues. V was cut by 1 base and J by 5 bases, with 9 bases left in between. Germline values: CDR1 LNHNV, CDR2 YYDKDF (reference sequence). Full variable domain (remainder filled in from reference TRBV15 and TRBJ2-7): DAMVIQNPRYQVTQFGKPVTLSCSQTLNHNVMYWYQQKSSQAPKLLFHYYDKDFNNEADTPDNFQSRRPNTSFCFLDIRSPGLGDTAMYLCATSRGYVHEQYFGPGTRLTVT.

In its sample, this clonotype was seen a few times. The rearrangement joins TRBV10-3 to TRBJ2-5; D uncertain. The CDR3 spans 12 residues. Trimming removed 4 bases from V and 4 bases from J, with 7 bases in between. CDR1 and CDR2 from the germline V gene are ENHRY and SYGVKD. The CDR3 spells CAISAYGETQYF. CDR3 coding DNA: TGTGCCATCAGTGCATACGGAGAGACCCAGTACTTC.

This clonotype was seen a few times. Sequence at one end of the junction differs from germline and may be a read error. CDR3 loop: CNATPNYGYTF. The CDR3 nucleotides read TGCAATGCTACGCCTAACTATGGCTACACCTTC. J is TRBJ1-2 and V is TRBV20-1, with no clear D. The germline V gene encodes CDR1 DFQATT and CDR2 SNEGSKA (reference sequence). CDR3 length: 11 residues.

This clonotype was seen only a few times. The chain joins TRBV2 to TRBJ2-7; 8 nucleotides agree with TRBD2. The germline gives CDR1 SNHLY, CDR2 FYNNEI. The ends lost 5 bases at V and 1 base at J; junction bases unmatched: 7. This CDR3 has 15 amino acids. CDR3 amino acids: CASSSSGGGSYEQYF. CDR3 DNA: TGTGCCAGCAGTTCCAGCGGGGGAGGGTCCTACGAGCAGTACTTC.

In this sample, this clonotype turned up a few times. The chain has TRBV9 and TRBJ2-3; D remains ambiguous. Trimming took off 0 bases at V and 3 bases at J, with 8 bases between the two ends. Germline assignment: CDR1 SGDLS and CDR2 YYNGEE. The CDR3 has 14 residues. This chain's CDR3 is CASSVDAKTDTQYF. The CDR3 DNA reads TGTGCCAGCAGCGTAGACGCTAAAACAGATACGCAGTATTTT.

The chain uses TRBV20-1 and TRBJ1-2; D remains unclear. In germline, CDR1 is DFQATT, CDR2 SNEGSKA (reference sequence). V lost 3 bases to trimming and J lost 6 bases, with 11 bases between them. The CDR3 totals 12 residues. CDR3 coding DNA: TGCAGTGCTAGTTCCCCCGAACATGGCTACACCTTC. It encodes CSASSPEHGYTF.

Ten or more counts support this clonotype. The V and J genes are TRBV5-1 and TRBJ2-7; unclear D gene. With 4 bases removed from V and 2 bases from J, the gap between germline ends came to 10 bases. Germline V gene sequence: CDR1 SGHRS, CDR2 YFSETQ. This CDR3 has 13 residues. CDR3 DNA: TGCGCCAGCAGCCGACCGCCGACCTACGAGCAGTACTTC. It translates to CASSRPPTYEQYF.

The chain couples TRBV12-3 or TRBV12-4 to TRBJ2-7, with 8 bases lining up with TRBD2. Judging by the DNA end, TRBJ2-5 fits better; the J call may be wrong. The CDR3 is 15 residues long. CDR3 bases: TGTGCCAGCAGTTTTTCGGGGGGGCGGAGGAAGACCCAGTACTTC. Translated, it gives CASSFSGGRRKTQYF.

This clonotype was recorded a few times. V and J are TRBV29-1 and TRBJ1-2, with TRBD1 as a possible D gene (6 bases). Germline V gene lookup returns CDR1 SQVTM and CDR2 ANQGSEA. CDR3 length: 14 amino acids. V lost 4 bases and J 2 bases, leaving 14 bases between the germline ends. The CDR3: CSVALEGGNYGYTF. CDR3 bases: TGCAGCGTTGCCCTCGAAGGGGGAAACTATGGCTACACCTTC.

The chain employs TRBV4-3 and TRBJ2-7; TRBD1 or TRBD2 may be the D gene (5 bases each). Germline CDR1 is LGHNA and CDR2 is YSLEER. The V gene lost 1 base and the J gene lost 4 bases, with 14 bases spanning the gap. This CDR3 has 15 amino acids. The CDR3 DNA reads TGCGCCAGCAGCCAAGGGGAGAGGGGCGGGTACGAGCAGTACTTC. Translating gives CASSQGERGGYEQYF.

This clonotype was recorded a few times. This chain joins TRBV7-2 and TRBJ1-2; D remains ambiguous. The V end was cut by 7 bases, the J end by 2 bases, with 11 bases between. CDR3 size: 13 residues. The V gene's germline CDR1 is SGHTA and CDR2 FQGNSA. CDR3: CASNARENYGYTF. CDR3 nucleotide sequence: TGTGCCAGCAACGCCCGGGAGAACTATGGCTACACCTTC. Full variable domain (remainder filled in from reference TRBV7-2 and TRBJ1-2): GAGVSQSPSNKVTEKGKDVELRCDPISGHTALYWYRQSLGQGLEFLIYFQGNSAPDKSGLPSDRFSAERTGGSVSTLTIQRTQQEDSAVYLCASNARENYGYTFGSGTRLTVV.

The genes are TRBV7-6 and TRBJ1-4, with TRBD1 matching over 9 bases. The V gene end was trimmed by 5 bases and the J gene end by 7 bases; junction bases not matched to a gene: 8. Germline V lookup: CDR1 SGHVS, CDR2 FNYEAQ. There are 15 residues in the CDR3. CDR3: CASSPAGQGGEKLFF. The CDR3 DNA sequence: TGTGCCAGCAGCCCCGCGGGACAGGGTGGTGAAAAACTGTTTTTT. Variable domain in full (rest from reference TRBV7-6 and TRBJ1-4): GAGVSQSPRYKVTKRGQDVALRCDPISGHVSLYWYRQALGQGPEFLTYFNYEAQQDKSGLPNDRFSAERPEGSISTLTIQRTEQRDSAMYRCASSPAGQGGEKLFFGSGTQLSVL.

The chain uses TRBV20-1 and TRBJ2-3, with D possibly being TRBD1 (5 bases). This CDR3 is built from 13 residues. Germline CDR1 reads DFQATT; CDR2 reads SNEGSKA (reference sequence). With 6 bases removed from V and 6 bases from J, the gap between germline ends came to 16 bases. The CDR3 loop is CSAPGFGSDTQYF. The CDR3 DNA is TGCAGTGCCCCAGGGTTTGGGTCGGATACGCAGTATTTT.

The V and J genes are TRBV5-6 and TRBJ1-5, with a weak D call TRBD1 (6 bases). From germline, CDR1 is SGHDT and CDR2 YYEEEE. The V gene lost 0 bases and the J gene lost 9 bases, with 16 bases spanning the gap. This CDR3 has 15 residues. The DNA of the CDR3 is TGTGCCAGCAGCTTGGCCGGGGAGGGGGTATGGCCCCAGCATTTT. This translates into CASSLAGEGVWPQHF.

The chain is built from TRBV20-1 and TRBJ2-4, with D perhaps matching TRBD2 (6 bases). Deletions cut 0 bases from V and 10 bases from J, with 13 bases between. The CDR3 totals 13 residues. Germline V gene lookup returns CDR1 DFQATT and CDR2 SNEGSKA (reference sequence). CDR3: CSARDPTRGIQYF. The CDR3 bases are TGCAGTGCTAGAGATCCGACCCGGGGGATTCAGTACTTC.